This is a list of T cell receptor beta chains from one sample in a study of control samples from healthy donors and cancer patients. Produced via immunoSEQ multiplex PCR; TCRdb's table is partial and in-frame only. Here the sample spans 90,000 or so clones, roughly nine tenths being singletons. The sequenced sample was blood. The receptors were sampled from a woman in her 70s in good health. Both conserved end residues are part of each CDR3. A D gene is named only where the DNA matches it firmly. The size entry is marked missing in some rows and otherwise reads once, few, many or a size class.

CDR3	DNA	size	D	V	J
CSAREGGEQYF	TGCAGTGCTAGAGAGGGGGGGGAGCAGTACTTC	-	TRBD2	TRBV20-1	TRBJ2-7
CASSPILTGTEAFF	TGTGCCAGCTCACCAATATTGACGGGGACTGAAGCTTTCTTT	-	-	TRBV18	TRBJ1-1
CATKEGFHGYTF	TGTGCCACCAAGGAAGGGTTTCATGGCTACACCTTC	-	-	TRBV15	TRBJ1-2
CATSGTGRQPQHF	TGTGCCACCAGTGGGACAGGGCGTCAGCCCCAGCATTTT	-	TRBD1	TRBV24-1	TRBJ1-5
CASSKARTVRWPQHF	TGTGCCAGCAGCAAGGCACGGACAGTTCGATGGCCCCAGCATTTT	-	-	TRBV21-1	TRBJ1-5
CASSLGGANTEAFF	TGTGCCAGCAGCTTAGGAGGGGCGAACACTGAAGCTTTCTTT	once	-	TRBV7-6	TRBJ1-1
CASSTRERWSDTEAFF	TGTGCCAGCAGCACCCGAGAGCGGTGGAGCGACACTGAAGCTTTCTTT	-	-	TRBV9	TRBJ1-1
CASSLIGQPNYGYTF	TGTGCCAGCAGCTTAATTGGACAGCCCAACTATGGCTACACCTTC	-	-	TRBV7-9	TRBJ1-2
CASSLQLAGTETQYF	TGTGCCAGCAGCCTCCAGCTAGCGGGGACTGAGACCCAGTACTTC	-	TRBD2	TRBV3-1/TRBV3-2	TRBJ2-5
CATGTGEGPQHF	TGTGCCACGGGGACAGGGGAAGGGCCCCAGCATTTT	-	TRBD1	TRBV6-5	TRBJ1-5
CSVDDGYTF	TGCAGCGTTGATGATGGCTACACCTTC	-	-	TRBV29-1	TRBJ1-2
CASSSRRQGARPGYSNQPQHF	TGTGCCAGCAGCTCCCGACGTCAGGGGGCTAGGCCTGGATATAGCAATCAGCCCCAGCATTTT	-	-	TRBV12-1	TRBJ1-5
CASSSRGEYYNEQFF	TGTGCCAGCAGTAGTAGGGGGGAGTACTACAATGAGCAGTTCTTC	-	-	TRBV2	TRBJ2-1
CAWAGTENGPQHF	TGTGCCTGGGCCGGGACAGAAAACGGGCCCCAGCATTTT	-	TRBD1	TRBV30	TRBJ1-5
CASSLTSTGPYGYTF	TGTGCCAGCAGCCTAACCTCGACAGGGCCCTATGGCTACACCTTC	-	TRBD1	TRBV7-9	TRBJ1-2